This TCR beta chain originates from a study of cytomegalovirus exposure and HLA in healthy donors. General study findings and limits: The study flagged 150 to 200 TCR beta chains as cytomegalovirus-associated.

Vbeta (60) and Jbeta (13) primers were used in the PCR. Only in-frame clones appear in the TCRdb table, and some are missing; sequencing was by immunoSEQ multiplex PCR. In the table there are roughly 200,000 clones, almost 85% of which are singletons. With respect to this clone: Antigen specificity is unknown. One end of the junction fails to match germline, which may point to a read error. The same CDR3 is also encoded by other DNA sequences in this sample.

CDR3 length equals 20 residues. The germline gives CDR1 SGHTA, CDR2 FQGTGA. The chain links TRBV7-3 to TRBJ1-1; the D gene is possibly TRBD1 (6 bases). This sequence was found in a woman between 45 and 65 years old in good health and CMV-seronegative. Sequencing used PBMCs. The CDR3 DNA follows: TGCGCCAGCAGCTTAACTGGGATGGGGGCAGTTTGGGGGCCGGGCACTGAAGCTTTCTTT. This gives the protein CASSLTGMGAVWGPGTEAFF.